The 3 T cell receptor beta chains below come from one sample, sequenced in a study of blood T cell repertoires in COVID-19. TCRdb keeps only in-frame clones here, not all; method: immunoSEQ multiplex PCR. The sample gives around 150,000 clones, around 86% of which show up once; 2% to 3% is in the top ten. Material: peripheral blood. Receptors originate from a man between 45 and 60 years old with active COVID-19.

The chain couples TRBV6-4 to TRBJ1-4, with a weak D call TRBD1 (5 bases). Trimming pared 4 bases from V and 3 bases from J, leaving 21 bases between. CDR3 size: 18 residues. From germline, CDR1 is MRHNA and CDR2 SNTAGT. CDR3: CASSVKDCTGSANEKLFF. The CDR3 DNA sequence: TGTGCCAGCAGTGTAAAAGATTGTACAGGTTCAGCTAATGAAAAACTGTTTTTT.

Only a few counts were recorded for this clone. V usage is TRBV5-1 and J usage is TRBJ2-1; D possibly corresponds to TRBD2 (5 bases). The CDR3 covers 14 residues. V was shortened by 7 bases and J by 4 bases, with 15 bases between the two germline ends. Germline CDR1 reads SGHRS; CDR2 reads YFSETQ. CDR3 loop: CASGEAEGYNEQFF. CDR3 nucleotide sequence: TGCGCCAGCGGAGAAGCGGAAGGTTACAATGAGCAGTTCTTC. Complete variable domain (other parts from reference TRBV5-1 and TRBJ2-1): KAGVTQTPRYLIKTRGQQVTLSCSPISGHRSVSWYQQTPGQGLQFLFEYFSETQRNKGNFPGRFSGRQFSNSRSEMNVSTLELGDSALYLCASGEAEGYNEQFFGPGTRLTVL.

The chain has TRBV15 and TRBJ1-4; the D is unclear. CDR1 and CDR2 (germline): LNHNV, YYDKDF (reference sequence). The CDR3 totals 15 residues. Trimming left V 5 bases short and J 3 bases short, with 13 bases between. DNA for the CDR3: TGTGCCACCAGCGAACTCCCGCGGGCTAATGAAAAACTGTTTTTT. Amino acid sequence: CATSELPRANEKLFF.